These 28 T cell receptor beta chains originate from one sample sequenced in a study of Ad26.COV2.S vaccination and SARS-CoV-2 variants. Regarding treatment: over 15 received Ad26.COV2.S at low or high dose, single or two shots; five or six received placebo; per-sample allocation not given. Day 63 following the first vaccine or placebo injection was when the samples were taken. This table comes from immunoSEQ multiplex PCR, and its TCRdb copy is limited to in-frame clones, with some not included. This table holds over 350,000 clones, about nine tenths found once. The specimen comprised peripheral blood, sampled in a trial of Ad26.COV2.S vaccine versus placebo. These receptors all stem from a person aged 18-60 years who received the Ad26.COV2.S COVID-19 vaccine or a placebo.

The chain is built from TRBV5-6 and TRBJ1-1, with 7 bases identical to TRBD1. Per germline, CDR1 SGHDT and CDR2 YYEEEE. CDR3 length equals 13 residues. V shed 2 bases and J 8 bases; nucleotides not matched to a gene: 6. For the CDR3, the DNA is TGTGCCAGCAGCTTAAGGGACAGTCGGGAAGCTTTCTTT. It is translated as CASSLRDSREAFF.

This rearrangement joins TRBV10-1 to TRBJ1-1; 9 nucleotides agree with TRBD1. This CDR3 spans 14 amino acids. The V gene end was trimmed by 5 bases and the J gene end by 7 bases; junction bases not matched to a gene: 8. Germline loops: CDR1 WNHNN, CDR2 SYGVQD (reference sequence). CDR3 in DNA: TGCGCCAGCAGTCGGGGACAGGGTTTGGATGAAGCTTTCTTT. Protein: CASSRGQGLDEAFF.

V usage is TRBV5-1 and J usage is TRBJ2-2; 7 positions agree with TRBD1. CDR1 and CDR2 from the germline V gene are SGHRS and YFSETQ. J lost 7 bases, V lost 0 bases, and 6 bases had no gene match. The CDR3 extends over 15 amino acids. The CDR3 coding sequence is TGCGCCAGCAGCTTGGCCCCGGGACAGAACGGGGAGCTGTTTTTT. It codes for CASSLAPGQNGELFF.

The chain uses TRBV4-1 and TRBJ1-1; D is undetermined. Trimming took 4 bases from V and 1 from J, leaving 13 bases between them. The CDR3 covers 15 residues. CDR1 and CDR2 from the germline V gene are MGHRA and YSYEKL. Written as DNA, the CDR3 is TGCGCCAGCAGCCTCCGGGTCCTACAGAACACTGAAGCTTTCTTT. Encoded protein: CASSLRVLQNTEAFF.

The chain recombines TRBV29-1 with TRBJ1-4; 7 nucleotides match TRBD1. Per the germline V gene, CDR1 is SQVTM and CDR2 is ANQGSEA. The CDR3 consists of 13 residues. V shed 4 bases, J shed 8 bases, and the junction held 7 bases outside the gene matches. DNA for the CDR3: TGCAGCGTTGCGCGTCAACAGGGGGAAAAACTGTTTTTT. Translating it yields CSVARQQGEKLFF.

V usage is TRBV6-5 and J usage is TRBJ2-7; D unresolved. V was cut by 0 bases and J by 4 bases, with 7 bases left in between. Germline V gene lookup returns CDR1 MNHEY and CDR2 SVGAGI. The CDR3 runs 13 residues. CDR3 nucleotide sequence: TGTGCCAGCAGTTACTCCGGACCTTACGAGCAGTACTTC. It specifies CASSYSGPYEQYF.

The chain links TRBV30 to TRBJ2-2; D gene unclear. This CDR3 is built from 13 residues. V was pared by 0 bases and J by 4 bases, with 6 bases between. Germline V gene data show CDR1 as GTSNPN and CDR2 as SVGIG (reference sequence). CDR3 nucleotides: TGTGCCTGGAGTGTAGATTCCACCGGGGAGCTGTTTTTT. It is translated as CAWSVDSTGELFF.

A remark on this clone: The identical CDR3 is also encoded by other nucleotide sequences in the sample. The chain carries TRBV5-1 and TRBJ2-7; 8 positions match TRBD1. The germline V gene has CDR1 SGHRS and CDR2 YFSETQ. The CDR3 loop spans 14 amino acids. The trim removed 4 bases at V and 1 base at J, leaving 4 bases unmatched. The CDR3 reads CASSPGTGSYEQYF. The CDR3 coding sequence is TGCGCCAGCAGCCCCGGGACAGGATCCTACGAGCAGTACTTC.

The rearrangement uses TRBV10-3 and TRBJ2-5; possibly TRBD2 for D (6 bases). The CDR3 contains 14 residues. Trimming pared 5 bases from V and 7 bases from J, leaving 17 bases between. The germline V gene encodes CDR1 ENHRY and CDR2 SYGVKD. In DNA form, the CDR3 reads TGTGCCATCAGTAACGGGACTCCCCCCAGGACCCAGTACTTC. It yields the protein CAISNGTPPRTQYF.

This clone was seen a single time. The V gene is TRBV4-1, the J gene TRBJ2-5; no clear D. Trimming took off 1 base at V and 5 bases at J, with 8 bases between the two ends. CDR1 and CDR2 (germline): MGHRA, YSYEKL. The CDR3 contains 13 residues. DNA for the CDR3: TGCGCCAGCAGCCAAGCACACCGGGAGACCCAGTACTTC. Amino acid sequence: CASSQAHRETQYF.

J is TRBJ1-1 and V is TRBV27; D might be TRBD1 (6 bases). The CDR3 length is 13 residues. The germline gives CDR1 MNHEY, CDR2 SMNVEV (reference sequence). Trimming pared 2 bases from V and 5 bases from J, leaving 9 bases between. In DNA, the CDR3 is TGTGCCAGCAGTTTAACAGGGTGGACTGAAGCTTTCTTT. Protein product: CASSLTGWTEAFF.

The genes are TRBV19 and TRBJ2-1; D is unclear. Germline lookup yields CDR1 LNHDA and CDR2 SQIVND (reference sequence). With 4 bases removed from V and 3 bases from J, the gap between germline ends came to 10 bases. The CDR3 runs to 14 residues. The DNA for the CDR3 is TGTGCCAGTAGTAGGTCGAGGAACTACAATGAGCAGTTCTTC. Encoded protein: CASSRSRNYNEQFF.

The rearrangement uses TRBV18 and TRBJ2-5, with D maybe TRBD2 (5 bases). The CDR3 is made up of 15 amino acids. The V end was cut by 4 bases, the J end by 1 base, with 13 bases between. CDR1 KGHSH and CDR2 LQKENI come from the germline V gene. CDR3 loop: CASSLSSEVQETQYF. The DNA of the CDR3 is TGTGCCAGCTCACTTTCATCGGAGGTCCAAGAGACCCAGTACTTC.

This clone was seen only once. V is TRBV10-3 and J is TRBJ2-3, with 8 bases fitting TRBD2. CDR1 is ENHRY and CDR2 is SYGVKD in the germline V gene. The CDR3 runs 16 residues. V dropped 0 bases and J dropped 3; count of bases not matched to a gene: 5. In DNA form, the CDR3 reads TGTGCCATCAGTGAGTCTAGGCGGGGGGTTACAGATACGCAGTATTTT. As protein: CAISESRRGVTDTQYF.

Comment on this clone: One junction end does not reproduce the germline sequence, and a read error may be involved. The chain joins TRBV3-1 (or the pseudogene TRBV3-2) to TRBJ1-1; D may be TRBD1 (5 bases). Germline CDR1 and CDR2: LGHDT and YNNKEL (reference sequence). The CDR3 runs 14 residues. The CDR3 sequence is CASRLLSGHTEAFF. CDR3 coding DNA: TGTGCCAGCAGGCTTCTCTCAGGGCACACAGAAGCTTTCTTT.

V usage is TRBV3-1 (or the pseudogene TRBV3-2) and J usage is TRBJ2-2; a possible D gene is TRBD1 (5 bases). Germline CDR1 and CDR2: LGHDT and YNNKEL (reference sequence). The CDR3 is 13 amino acids. Trimming took 0 bases from V and 6 from J, leaving 5 bases between them. CDR3 protein: CASSQEGPGELFF. In DNA, the CDR3 is TGTGCCAGCAGCCAAGAGGGGCCCGGGGAGCTGTTTTTT.

J is TRBJ1-2 and V is TRBV27, with D unresolved. CDR1 and CDR2 (germline): MNHEY, SMNVEV (reference sequence). The CDR3 is 14 amino acids. Trimming removed 1 base from V and 7 bases from J, with 13 bases in between. DNA of the CDR3: TGTGCCAGCAGTTTATTTGACGGCTCAGGTGGCTACACCTTC. Protein: CASSLFDGSGGYTF.

The rearrangement uses TRBV2 and TRBJ1-2; 8 bases agree with TRBD1. CDR3 size: 14 residues. Looked up from germline, CDR1 is SNHLY and CDR2 is FYNNEI. V dropped 7 bases and J dropped 2; count of bases not matched to a gene: 6. The CDR3 DNA reads TGTGCCAGCACTGGACAGGGCCGAAACTATGGCTACACCTTC. It encodes CASTGQGRNYGYTF.

The V gene is TRBV19, the J gene TRBJ1-5; D unresolved. The V gene's germline CDR1 is LNHDA and CDR2 SQIVND (reference sequence). V lost 4 bases and J lost 0, with 10 bases in between. The CDR3 runs to 15 residues. The DNA of the CDR3 is TGTGCCAGTAGTACAGCGCCGGATAGCAATCAGCCCCAGCATTTT. This translates into CASSTAPDSNQPQHF.

J is TRBJ1-5 and V is TRBV5-1, with a tentative D call TRBD1 (6 bases). Per the germline V gene, CDR1 is SGHRS and CDR2 is YFSETQ. Trimming removed 3 bases from V and 7 bases from J, with 14 bases in between. This CDR3 is 14 amino acids long. For the CDR3, the DNA is TGCGCCAGCAGCTCAATACCTGGGGGCCAGCCCCAGCATTTT. Translation: CASSSIPGGQPQHF.

J is TRBJ2-1 and V is TRBV7-9; D gene ambiguous. Germline lookup yields CDR1 SEHNR and CDR2 FQNEAQ (reference sequence). CDR3 length equals 13 residues. V shed 5 bases and J shed 3 bases, with 8 bases lying between them. The CDR3 DNA reads as TGTGCCAGCAGCCCTAACAGCTACAATGAGCAGTTCTTC. It specifies CASSPNSYNEQFF.

V and J are TRBV25-1 and TRBJ2-1; D is unclear. V lost 4 bases and J 3 bases, leaving 10 bases between the germline ends. The CDR3 contains 14 residues. Germline CDR1 is MGHDK and CDR2 is SYGVNS. CDR3 residues: CASSAHIGYNEQFF. CDR3 sequence (DNA): TGTGCCAGCAGTGCCCATATCGGCTACAATGAGCAGTTCTTC. Combining the CDR3 with reference TRBV25-1 and TRBJ2-1 gives the whole variable domain EADIYQTPRYLVIGTGKKITLECSQTMGHDKMYWYQQDPGMELHLIHYSYGVNSTEKGDLSSESTVSRIRTEHFPLTLESARPSHTSQYLCASSAHIGYNEQFFGPGTRLTVL.

The chain has TRBV19 and TRBJ2-7; 12 bases are shared with TRBD1. The V segment lost 3 bases and the J segment 9 bases; nucleotides outside the gene matches: 9. Germline V gives CDR1 LNHDA, CDR2 SQIVND (reference sequence). This CDR3 is built from 15 residues. The CDR3 sequence: CASSIGGQGARRQYF. CDR3 nucleotides: TGTGCCAGTAGTATTGGGGGACAGGGGGCGCGGAGGCAGTACTTC.

The J gene is TRBJ1-3, the V gene TRBV7-6; no definite D call. CDR3 size: 16 residues. Germline values: CDR1 SGHVS, CDR2 FNYEAQ. V was trimmed by 3 bases and J by 1 base, leaving 13 bases between them. The CDR3 spells CASSLTTQLSGNTIYF. The CDR3 bases are TGTGCCAGCAGCTTGACGACACAACTTTCTGGAAACACCATATATTTT.

J is TRBJ1-5 and V is TRBV25-1; 7 bases align to TRBD1. V lost 2 bases and J lost 7; bases outside the gene matches: 5. Germline assignment: CDR1 MGHDK and CDR2 SYGVNS. The CDR3 contains 14 residues. In DNA, the CDR3 is TGTGCCAGCAGTGAAGACAGGGTATGGCAGCCCCAGCATTTT. Translation: CASSEDRVWQPQHF.

The table lists this clone with a few counts. CDR3 DNA sequence: TGTGCCAGCAGCATCCCTATCTCCGCGGCCTCTCGAGCTTTCTTT. The encoded protein is CASSIPISAASRAFF. The chain carries TRBV7-2 and TRBJ1-1; unclear D gene. CDR1 and CDR2 from the germline V gene are SGHTA and FQGNSA. The CDR3 has 15 amino acids. Trimming stripped 5 bases from V and 10 bases from J, with 23 bases between.

The chain uses TRBV6-6 and TRBJ1-1, with 7 bases lining up with TRBD1. The CDR3 sequence is 15 residues long. V dropped 2 bases and J dropped 3; count of bases not matched to a gene: 6. In germline, CDR1 is MNHNY, CDR2 SVGAGI (reference sequence). CDR3 loop: CASSYPSGGDTEAFF. The CDR3 DNA reads TGTGCCAGCAGTTACCCTTCAGGGGGGGACACTGAAGCTTTCTTT.

The chain recombines TRBV28 with TRBJ1-5; D may be TRBD1 (6 bases). The CDR3 length is 15 residues. The ends were cut back, 6 bases at V and 0 bases at J, with 12 bases in the middle. Germline CDR1 and CDR2: MDHEN and SYDVKM. DNA of the CDR3: TGTGCCAGCAGCTATGGGGGCCCTAGCAATCAGCCCCAGCATTTT. Translation gives CASSYGGPSNQPQHF.